The 24 T cell receptor beta chains listed next were all sequenced from one sample in a study of read filtering for tumor transcriptome and immune sequencing. From roughly 0.4 ug of RNA, a library with molecular barcoded alpha/delta and beta/gamma adaptors was made. TCRdb recomputed calls from the reads with MiXCR, one row per CDR3 protein. The table includes nearly 60,000 distinct CDR3 sequences, roughly an eighth detected once. Sequencing was carried out using a population of CD138-negative cells sorted from bone marrow. The receptors here all came from a donor aged 40 or over with multiple myeloma.

This clonotype was observed at least ten times. The V and J genes are TRBV6-2 or TRBV6-3 and TRBJ1-5; D is ambiguous. Germline V lookup: CDR1 MNHEY, CDR2 SVGEGT. V was cut by 6 bases and J by 6 bases, with 18 bases left in between. The CDR3 sequence is 15 residues long. The CDR3 nucleotides are TGTGCCAGCAGCCTCCATACTTCAGGAGGTCAGCCCCAGCATTTT. Translating it yields CASSLHTSGGQPQHF.

This clonotype appeared many times. The gene calls are TRBV11-2 and TRBJ2-3; TRBD2 is a possible D gene (7 bases). CDR3 length: 16 residues. V lost 6 bases and J lost 6, with 22 bases in between. Germline V gives CDR1 SGHAT, CDR2 FQNNGV. The CDR3 loop reads CASRLLGGRSSDTQYF. In DNA form, the CDR3 reads TGTGCCAGCAGATTGCTGGGGGGGCGATCATCGGATACGCAGTATTTT.

This clonotype has ten or more counts. The V gene is TRBV27, the J gene TRBJ2-1; 8 nucleotides agree with TRBD1. The germline CDR1 and CDR2 sequences are MNHEY and SMNVEV (reference sequence). The CDR3 is made up of 14 amino acids. Trimming removed 6 bases from V and 6 bases from J; junction bases left unmatched: 7. CDR3 sequence reads: CASRGRGPPNEQFF. In nucleotides, the CDR3 is TGTGCCAGCAGGGGCAGGGGGCCACCCAATGAGCAGTTCTTC.

This clonotype was counted ten times or more. The chain employs TRBV29-1 and TRBJ2-5; possible D gene TRBD1, 6 bases. CDR1 is SQVTM and CDR2 is ANQGSEA in the germline V gene. V lost 6 bases and J 5 bases, leaving 19 bases between the germline ends. CDR3 length equals 14 residues. The CDR3 loop reads CSVRATGFGETQYF. The DNA of the CDR3 is TGCAGCGTCCGAGCAACAGGGTTCGGCGAGACCCAGTACTTC.

Regarding this clonotype: The junction does not match germline at one end; this may be a read error. The rearrangement joins TRBV13 to TRBJ2-7; 10 bases agree with TRBD1. The assigned J gene may be wrong: the sequence end matches TRBJ2-1 better. The CDR3 is made up of 15 amino acids. In germline, CDR1 is PRHDT, CDR2 FYEKMQ (reference sequence). The CDR3 loop is CACSFMTGGIYEQFF. The CDR3 nucleotides read TGTGCCTGCAGCTTCATGACAGGGGGCATTTACGAGCAGTTCTTC.

The chain uses TRBV24-1 and TRBJ2-1; 7 bases map to TRBD1. The J segment lost 0 bases and the V segment lost 0 bases, leaving 7 bases of the junction unmatched. Germline V CDR1 and CDR2: KGHDR, SFDVKD. The CDR3 covers 18 residues. The CDR3 sequence is CATSDLPGQSNSYNEQFF. DNA of the CDR3: TGTGCCACCAGTGATTTGCCGGGACAGTCAAACTCCTACAATGAGCAGTTCTTC.

Regarding this clonotype: Possible read error: a much larger clone is one base away. V is TRBV19 and J is TRBJ2-7; TRBD1 agrees at 11 bases. Trimming cost V 6 bases and J 2 bases; bases outside gene matches: 3. CDR3 length equals 14 residues. Germline V lookup: CDR1 LNHDA, CDR2 SQIVND (reference sequence). The CDR3 here is CASRLDRGPYEQYF. CDR3 nucleotide sequence: TGTGCCAGTAGACTGGACAGGGGGCCCTACGAGCAGTACTTC.

There are many counts of this clonotype. The chain combines TRBV2 with TRBJ2-3; 9 positions match TRBD1. The trim removed 3 bases at V and 5 bases at J, leaving 9 bases unmatched. Germline CDR1 is SNHLY and CDR2 is FYNNEI. This CDR3 is 16 amino acids long. The CDR3 coding sequence is TGTGCCAGCAGTGAGTTGGGACAGGGATCAATAGATACGCAGTATTTT. Its protein product is CASSELGQGSIDTQYF.

The sample holds one count of this clonotype. Likely a read error: the CDR3 ends without its conserved phenylalanine or tryptophan. J is TRBJ2-1 and V is TRBV24-1, with 7 bases lining up with TRBD1. This CDR3 has 15 residues. V lost 7 bases to trimming and J lost 3 bases; unmatched junction nucleotides: 8. Germline loops: CDR1 KGHDR, CDR2 SFDVKD. The CDR3 sequence is CATSETGQLYNEQFL. The CDR3 bases are TGTGCCACCAGCGAGACGGGACAGCTCTACAATGAGCAGTTCCTC.

This clonotype was recorded many times. CDR3 loop: CASSTSYRGGGAEAFF. In DNA form, the CDR3 reads TGTGCCAGCAGTACATCCTACAGGGGCGGAGGGGCTGAAGCTTTCTTT. The chain combines TRBV27 with TRBJ1-1, with 7 positions matching TRBD1. The CDR3 runs to 16 residues. V lost 5 bases to trimming and J lost 6 bases; unmatched junction nucleotides: 15. Germline-derived CDR1 and CDR2 are MNHEY and SMNVEV (reference sequence).

The chain is built from TRBV20-1 and TRBJ2-1; 10 bases line up with TRBD2. Germline assignment: CDR1 DFQATT and CDR2 SNEGSKA (reference sequence). CDR3 length: 15 amino acids. With V trimmed by 3 bases and J by 2 bases, 4 bases remained unmatched. CDR3 amino acids: CSASALAGPYNEQFF. CDR3 nucleotide sequence: TGCAGTGCTAGTGCACTAGCGGGACCCTACAATGAGCAGTTCTTC.

V is TRBV19 and J is TRBJ2-3, with D unresolved. Trimming removed 6 bases from V and 3 bases from J, with 10 bases in between. Germline V gene data show CDR1 as LNHDA and CDR2 as SQIVND (reference sequence). CDR3 size: 13 residues. The CDR3 DNA reads as TGTGCCAGTAGCAGAGACTTTACAGATACGCAGTATTTT. Its protein product is CASSRDFTDTQYF.

This clonotype was seen repeatedly, ten times or more. The rearrangement joins TRBV5-1 to TRBJ2-1; 9 bases align to TRBD1. Germline V gene lookup returns CDR1 SGHRS and CDR2 YFSETQ. The CDR3 spans 15 residues. The J segment lost 8 bases and the V segment lost 1 base, leaving 7 bases of the junction unmatched. This chain's CDR3 is CASSLYRGRYDEQFF. Written as DNA, the CDR3 is TGCGCCAGCAGCTTGTACAGGGGGCGCTATGATGAGCAGTTCTTC.

This clonotype appeared many times. The gene calls are TRBV11-3 and TRBJ2-3; 12 nucleotides match TRBD2. CDR1 is SGHNT and CDR2 is YENEEA in the germline V gene. The length of the CDR3 is 16 residues. The V gene end was trimmed by 0 bases and the J gene end by 4 bases; junction bases not matched to a gene: 2. In DNA form, the CDR3 reads TGTGCCAGCAGCTTAGAAACTAGCGGGGGGTCAGATACGCAGTATTTT. Translating gives CASSLETSGGSDTQYF.

There are many counts of this clonotype. The chain joins TRBV20-1 to TRBJ2-5, with D uncertain. Trimming stripped 2 bases from V and 5 bases from J, with 15 bases between. The CDR3 consists of 14 residues. The germline CDR1 and CDR2 sequences are DFQATT and SNEGSKA (reference sequence). The CDR3 reads CSARYGLFGETQYF. CDR3 DNA sequence: TGCAGTGCTAGATATGGGCTTTTCGGGGAGACCCAGTACTTC.

This clonotype was observed a handful of times. The chain is built from TRBV7-3 and TRBJ2-5, with 10 bases fitting TRBD2. The V gene end was trimmed by 2 bases and the J gene end by 2 bases; junction bases not matched to a gene: 5. Looked up from germline, CDR1 is SGHTA and CDR2 is FQGTGA. The CDR3 consists of 16 residues. The CDR3 loop reads CASSLGDSGGQETQYF. The CDR3 DNA sequence: TGTGCCAGCAGCTTAGGGGATAGCGGGGGGCAAGAGACCCAGTACTTC.

This clonotype was counted many times. The rearrangement uses TRBV13 and TRBJ2-5; 10 bases map to TRBD2. The germline V gene has CDR1 PRHDT and CDR2 FYEKMQ (reference sequence). The CDR3 is 17 residues long. V was clipped by 4 bases and J by 5 bases; unmatched bases: 13. The CDR3 DNA sequence: TGTGCCAGCAGCTCCACGGGACTAGCGTTTGGAGGGGAGACCCAGTACTTC. Translating gives CASSSTGLAFGGETQYF.

To note about this clonotype: One end of the junction is discordant with germline, which a read error may explain. J is TRBJ2-5 and V is TRBV6-1; tentatively, D is TRBD1 (6 bases). Germline assignment: CDR1 MNHNS and CDR2 SASEGT. The CDR3 consists of 13 residues. This CDR3 reads CASKLGHQETQYF. In DNA form, the CDR3 reads TGTGCCAGCAAGTTGGGACATCAAGAGACACAGTACTTC.

This clonotype was detected many times. The J gene is TRBJ2-2, the V gene TRBV10-3; 11 bases fit TRBD1. The CDR3 contains 14 residues. J was trimmed by 5 bases and V by 7 bases; bases with no gene match: 3. The V gene's germline CDR1 is ENHRY and CDR2 SYGVKD. The DNA of the CDR3 is TGTGCCATCAAAGGGACAGGGGGAACCGGGGAGCTGTTTTTT. Its translation: CAIKGTGGTGELFF.

A few counts support this clonotype. This may come from a read error, since a much larger clone is one base off. The chain carries TRBV28 and TRBJ2-7, with a tentative D call TRBD2 (6 bases). From germline, CDR1 is MDHEN and CDR2 SYDVKM. This CDR3 comprises 16 residues. The CDR3 DNA is TGTGCCGGCAGTTTTCCTTCCGGCGGGGTTTTGCACGAGCAGTACTTC. Translating it yields CAGSFPSGGVLHEQYF.

Concerning this clonotype itself: A much larger clone differs by one base, so this may be a read error. V usage is TRBV29-1 and J usage is TRBJ2-6, with TRBD2 as a possible D gene (7 bases). CDR1 and CDR2 (germline): SQVTM, ANQGSEA. The CDR3 extends over 16 amino acids. The CDR3 sequence: CSENRDYTSGANALTF. CDR3 coding DNA: TGCAGCGAAAACAGGGACTACACCTCTGGGGCCAACGCCCTGACTTTC.

There are many counts of this clonotype. The chain combines TRBV6-5 with TRBJ1-4; maybe TRBD1 (5 bases). CDR1 is MNHEY and CDR2 is SVGAGI in the germline V gene. This CDR3 contains 14 residues. Trimming removed 2 bases at V and 6 bases at J, with 10 bases between. The DNA for the CDR3 is TGTGCCAGCAGTTACGGGCAGGGACATGAAAAACTGTTTTTT. This translates into CASSYGQGHEKLFF.

This clonotype was observed many times. J is TRBJ2-3 and V is TRBV12-3 or TRBV12-4; 8 bases are a match to TRBD2. The CDR3 has 15 amino acids. V shed 3 bases and J 0 bases; nucleotides not matched to a gene: 2. This CDR3 is CASSFLAGSTDTQYF. The CDR3 DNA follows: TGTGCCAGCAGTTTTCTAGCGGGCAGCACAGATACGCAGTATTTT.

Concerning this clonotype itself: A much bigger clone sits one base away, suggesting this may be a read error. This chain links TRBV19 with TRBJ2-5; D is unresolved. The CDR3 loop spans 14 amino acids. Germline lookup yields CDR1 LNHDA and CDR2 SQIVND (reference sequence). The CDR3 DNA is TGTGCCGGTAGTCCCCAGGCAAGCCAAGAGACCCAGTACTTC. Protein sequence: CAGSPQASQETQYF. The full variable domain, with the rest looked up from reference TRBV19 and TRBJ2-5, is DGGITQSPKYLFRKEGQNVTLSCEQNLNHDAMYWYRQDPGQGLRLIYYSQIVNDFQKGDIAEGYSVSREKKESFPLTVTSAQKNPTAFYLCAGSPQASQETQYFGPGTRLLVL.